Detailed here is one TCR beta chain. As yet, its antigen is unknown. The data stem from a study of cytomegalovirus exposure and HLA in healthy donors. PCR involved 60 Vbeta and 13 Jbeta primers. TCRdb keeps only in-frame clones here, not all; method: immunoSEQ multiplex PCR. The sample has 95,000 to 150,000 clones, approximately 8.6% seen once; the top ten hold 6%. The ends lost 4 bases at V and 3 bases at J; junction bases unmatched: 2. CDR3 length: 14 residues. The germline V gene encodes CDR1 WNHNN and CDR2 SYGVQD (reference sequence). General observations from the study: In presence/absence analyses, roughly uniform sequencing depth across donors was assumed. Some segments of the V type, notably TRBV6-2 and TRBV6-3, were excluded as indistinguishable.

This sequence originates from a woman in her thirties or forties in good health and CMV-seropositive. V gene TRBV10-1 combines with J gene TRBJ2-7, with 11 bases aligning to TRBD1. Sequenced material: PBMCs. The CDR3 region has the DNA TGCGCCAGCAGTGCCGGGACAGGGGGCTACGAGCAGTACTTC. This encodes CASSAGTGGYEQYF.